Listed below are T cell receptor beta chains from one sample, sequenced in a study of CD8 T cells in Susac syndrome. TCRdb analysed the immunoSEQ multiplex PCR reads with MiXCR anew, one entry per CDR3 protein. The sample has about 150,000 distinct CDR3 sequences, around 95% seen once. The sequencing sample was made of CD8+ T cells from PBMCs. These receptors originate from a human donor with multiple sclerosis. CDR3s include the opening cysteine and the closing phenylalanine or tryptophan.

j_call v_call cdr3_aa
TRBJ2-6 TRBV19 CASSSSFYGANVLTF
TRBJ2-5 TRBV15 CATSRVTGETQYF
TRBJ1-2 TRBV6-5 CASSYPRSGGNYGYTF
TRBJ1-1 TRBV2 CASGRRGRTEAFF
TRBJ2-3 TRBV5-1 CASSLEGGGPTDTQYF
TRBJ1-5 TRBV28 CASSYRSLSNQPQHF
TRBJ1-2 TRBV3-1 CASSPGPWGQGVGYTF
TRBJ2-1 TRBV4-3 CASSQDSKGAYYNEQFF
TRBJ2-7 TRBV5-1 CASSTGQRVGEQYF
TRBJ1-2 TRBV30 CAWDFGTGTNYGYTF
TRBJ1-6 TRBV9 CASSPRSGFNSPLHF
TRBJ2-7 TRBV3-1 CASSHRQELGPNYEQYF
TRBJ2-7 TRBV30 CAWSWRGRGYEQYF
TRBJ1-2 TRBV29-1 CSCTGNYDYGYTF
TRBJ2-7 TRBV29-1 CSVLDRGYEQYF
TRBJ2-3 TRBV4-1 CASSQKAGQATDTQYF
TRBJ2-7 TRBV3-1 CASSPETGTGGYEQYF
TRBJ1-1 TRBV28 CASSPPVGNTEAFF
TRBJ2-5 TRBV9 CASSVAKNTETQYF
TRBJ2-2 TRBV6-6 CASTDGTFQNTGELFF
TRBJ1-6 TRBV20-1 CSAIRKGQGTYNSPLHF
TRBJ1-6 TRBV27 CASSLDRPTLYNSPLHF
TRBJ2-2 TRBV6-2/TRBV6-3 CASLATGELFF
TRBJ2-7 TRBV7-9 CATSSGGAYEQYF
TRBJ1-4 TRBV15 CATSIPGQGYEKLFF
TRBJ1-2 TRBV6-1 CASSGTGSYGYTF
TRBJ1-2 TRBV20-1 CSARETGNSGYTF
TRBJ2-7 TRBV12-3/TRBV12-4 CASSFYKRLVPYEQYF
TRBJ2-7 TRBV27 CASSLYPGGRNEQYF
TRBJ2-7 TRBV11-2 CASSYPGTGSYEQYF
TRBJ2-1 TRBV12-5 CASGRGGIYEQFF